These 23 T cell receptor beta chains originate from one sample sequenced in a study of CD8+ T cells in alopecia areata. Extracted RNA was reverse transcribed, and the resulting cDNA served as sequencing template. Sequencing was performed with immunoSEQ multiplex PCR; in TCRdb, only in-frame clones are kept and a portion is missing. The sample lists some 160,000 clones, roughly 65% seen once, with roughly 0.99% in the top ten. Treatment reported: oral pan-JAK inhibitor, 5-10 mg twice daily. Sequenced here: CD4+ T cells sorted from blood, sampled at week 4, from a patient treated with tofacitinib. These receptor sequences come from a human donor with alopecia areata.

The rearrangement links TRBV7-8 to TRBJ1-6; D remains unclear. The CDR3 extends over 15 amino acids. Trimming pared 2 bases from V and 0 bases from J, leaving 5 bases between. CDR1 is SGHVS, CDR2 FQNEAQ, per germline. CDR3 in DNA: TGTGCCAGCAGCTTACCAAGCTCCTATAATTCACCCCTCCACTTT. It codes for CASSLPSSYNSPLHF.

The rearrangement joins TRBV30 to TRBJ2-2, with 10 bases lining up with TRBD2. Trimming took 3 bases from V and 5 from J; bases not matched to a gene: 6. Germline V gene lookup returns CDR1 GTSNPN and CDR2 SVGIG (reference sequence). This CDR3 region has 15 residues. Here the CDR3 reads CAWRLAGAPTGELFF. The CDR3 DNA reads TGTGCCTGGAGGCTAGCGGGGGCCCCAACCGGGGAGCTGTTTTTT.

This chain links TRBV5-1 with TRBJ1-6; 9 positions agree with TRBD1. From germline, CDR1 is SGHRS and CDR2 YFSETQ. The J segment lost 8 bases and the V segment lost 4 bases, leaving 4 bases of the junction unmatched. CDR3 size: 14 residues. The CDR3 nucleotides are TGCGCCAGCAGCAGTCGACAGGGGGATTCACCCCTCCACTTT. It translates to CASSSRQGDSPLHF.

A few counts support this clone. Relative to the germline gene, one junction end is altered; a read error may explain this. V gene TRBV7-7 combines with J gene TRBJ2-7; D may be TRBD1 (5 bases). From germline, CDR1 is SSHAT and CDR2 FNYEAQ (reference sequence). The CDR3 sequence is 14 residues long. CDR3 sequence reads: CASSLGQGGYEQYF. The CDR3 DNA reads TGTGCTAGCAGCTTAGGTCAGGGCGGCTACGAGCAGTACTTC.

This clone was recorded a few times. CDR3 in amino acids: CASSGTKGQPQHF. In DNA form, the CDR3 reads TGTGCCAGCAGCGGGACGAAAGGTCAGCCCCAGCATTTT. The chain recombines TRBV6-5 with TRBJ1-5, with a tentative D call TRBD1 (5 bases). The V gene's germline CDR1 is MNHEY and CDR2 SVGAGI. This CDR3 is 13 amino acids long. V was shortened by 6 bases and J by 6 bases, with 12 bases between the two germline ends.

V gene TRBV7-6 combines with J gene TRBJ1-1, with 9 bases fitting TRBD1. V trimming: 5 bases; J trimming: 11 bases; junction bases outside the gene matches: 6. CDR3 length equals 12 residues. The germline gives CDR1 SGHVS, CDR2 FNYEAQ. CDR3 nucleotides: TGTGCCAGCAGCGATACAGGGGGCTCGGCTTTCTTT. Translation gives CASSDTGGSAFF.

This sequence joins TRBV18 and TRBJ2-2; D might be TRBD1 (6 bases). This CDR3 is 15 amino acids long. Germline V gives CDR1 KGHSH, CDR2 LQKENI. The V end lost 3 bases, the J end lost 4 bases, and 12 bases lay between the germline ends. The CDR3 coding sequence is TGTGCCAGCTCACCGAGGACAGCCTTCACCGGGGAGCTGTTTTTT. Residues: CASSPRTAFTGELFF.

In regard to this clone: The same CDR3 also results from other DNA sequences found in this sample. The gene calls are TRBV29-1 and TRBJ1-1; D is unresolved. CDR1 SQVTM and CDR2 ANQGSEA come from the germline V gene. Trimming cost V 4 bases and J 1 base, with 7 bases left between them. This CDR3 contains 12 residues. The CDR3 DNA sequence: TGCAGCGTTGGCACAGCGAACACTGAAGCTTTCTTT. This codes for CSVGTANTEAFF.

The gene calls are TRBV5-1 and TRBJ1-2; D not resolved. The CDR3 has 13 amino acids. CDR1 and CDR2 (germline): SGHRS, YFSETQ. V shed 0 bases and J shed 3 bases, with 6 bases lying between them. Here the CDR3 reads CASSLDQYYGYTF. The DNA of the CDR3 is TGCGCCAGCAGCTTGGACCAATACTATGGCTACACCTTC. Using reference TRBV5-1 and TRBJ1-2 for the parts outside the CDR3, the full variable domain is KAGVTQTPRYLIKTRGQQVTLSCSPISGHRSVSWYQQTPGQGLQFLFEYFSETQRNKGNFPGRFSGRQFSNSRSEMNVSTLELGDSALYLCASSLDQYYGYTFGSGTRLTVV.

This clone is a singleton in its sample. The chain combines TRBV5-4 with TRBJ2-7; a possible D gene is TRBD1 (5 bases). This CDR3 contains 14 residues. The germline V and J ends were trimmed by 0 bases and 6 bases, with 13 bases remaining between them. CDR1 and CDR2 (germline): SGHNT, YYREEE (reference sequence). CDR3 sequence reads: CASSLEQGIAEQYF. CDR3 nucleotides: TGTGCCAGCAGCTTGGAGCAGGGAATCGCCGAGCAGTACTTC.

This clone showed up just a few times. The chain joins TRBV25-1 to TRBJ2-5; no definite D call. Trimming cost V 1 base and J 2 bases, with 14 bases left between them. The CDR3 loop spans 16 amino acids. The V gene's germline CDR1 is MGHDK and CDR2 SYGVNS. CDR3 region: CASSEFGVRTQETQYF. In DNA, the CDR3 is TGTGCCAGCAGTGAATTTGGCGTCAGAACACAAGAGACCCAGTACTTC.

The chain couples TRBV19 to TRBJ2-1, with TRBD2 matching over 8 bases. Per the germline V gene, CDR1 is LNHDA and CDR2 is SQIVND (reference sequence). The CDR3 extends over 14 amino acids. The ends lost 4 bases at V and 3 bases at J; junction bases unmatched: 2. The CDR3 reads CASSKSGGYNEQFF. CDR3 nucleotide sequence: TGTGCCAGTAGTAAGAGCGGGGGCTACAATGAGCAGTTCTTC.

The V gene is TRBV7-2, the J gene TRBJ2-3; the D is unclear. The germline gives CDR1 SGHTA, CDR2 FQGNSA. The CDR3 spans 14 residues. The germline V and J ends were trimmed by 3 bases and 4 bases, with 11 bases remaining between them. CDR3 sequence reads: CASSFSWVSDTQYF. The CDR3 DNA is TGTGCCAGCAGCTTTTCTTGGGTTTCAGATACGCAGTATTTT.

J is TRBJ2-3 and V is TRBV19; D might be TRBD1 or TRBD2, each matching 6 bases. The V gene lost 5 bases and the J gene lost 7 bases, with 34 bases spanning the gap. Per the germline V gene, CDR1 is LNHDA and CDR2 is SQIVND (reference sequence). This CDR3 is 20 amino acids long. The CDR3 region has the DNA TGTGCCAGTAGTCTCGGAGTCTTACGGGGGCGCCGGCAGCAGCGGAATACGCAGTATTTT. Translation: CASSLGVLRGRRQQRNTQYF.

The rearrangement joins TRBV7-9 to TRBJ2-5; D remains unclear. V dropped 7 bases and J dropped 2 bases, with 14 bases sitting between them. The CDR3 covers 14 residues. CDR1 and CDR2 from the germline V gene are SEHNR and FQNEAQ (reference sequence). The CDR3 is CASTLRGDQETQYF. Here the CDR3 DNA reads TGTGCCAGCACCCTCAGAGGAGATCAAGAGACCCAGTACTTC.

This clone was seen only a few times. The rearrangement joins TRBV29-1 to TRBJ1-2, with D unclear. Trimming stripped 4 bases from V and 8 bases from J, with 14 bases between. Germline V gene data show CDR1 as SQVTM and CDR2 as ANQGSEA. The CDR3 length is 12 residues. The CDR3 sequence: CSVVWENGGYTF. The CDR3 DNA sequence: TGCAGCGTTGTATGGGAGAACGGGGGCTACACCTTC.

Of note for this clone: Germline and junction disagree at one end, which may indicate a read error. The chain carries TRBV9 and TRBJ2-5; possible D gene TRBD2, 6 bases. CDR1 is SGDLS and CDR2 is YYNGEE in the germline V gene. CDR3 length equals 15 residues. The CDR3: CASSPQPGVSEAQYF. In DNA form, the CDR3 reads TGTGCCAGCAGCCCTCAACCGGGGGTCTCAGAGGCCCAGTACTTC.

In its sample, this clone was seen once. Other DNA variants within this sample encode the same CDR3. The chain is built from TRBV5-1 and TRBJ2-7, with D maybe TRBD1 (5 bases). This CDR3 spans 13 amino acids. Trimming stripped 0 bases from V and 2 bases from J, with 6 bases between. Germline V gene data show CDR1 as SGHRS and CDR2 as YFSETQ. CDR3 nucleotide sequence: TGCGCCAGCAGCTTGGGCAGGGCCTACGAGCAGTACTTC. Its protein is CASSLGRAYEQYF.

CDR3 nucleotide sequence: TGTGCCAGTACCACTATTGACAGGGCTTGGAACACTGAAGCTTTCTTT. It encodes CASTTIDRAWNTEAFF. V gene TRBV19 combines with J gene TRBJ1-1; 7 positions agree with TRBD1. Germline CDR1 LNHDA, CDR2 SQIVND (reference sequence). CDR3 length equals 16 residues. J gave up 1 base and V 7 bases, and 12 bases lay outside the gene matches.

The V call is TRBV7-2, the J call TRBJ1-2; D ambiguous. V shed 4 bases and J shed 6 bases, with 12 bases lying between them. This CDR3 has 13 residues. From germline, CDR1 is SGHTA and CDR2 FQGNSA. The CDR3 spells CASSSMAVNGYTF. DNA of the CDR3: TGTGCCAGCAGCTCGATGGCAGTTAATGGCTACACCTTC.

The chain combines TRBV7-3 with TRBJ2-1, with 11 nucleotides matching TRBD2. The CDR3 covers 13 residues. V shed 8 bases, J shed 3 bases, and the junction held 0 bases outside the gene matches. CDR1 and CDR2 from the germline V gene are SGHTA and FQGTGA. The CDR3: CASGTSGYNEQFF. CDR3 bases: TGTGCCAGCGGGACTAGCGGCTACAATGAGCAGTTCTTC.

The sample holds a few counts of this clone. V gene TRBV7-6 combines with J gene TRBJ2-5; D is undetermined. The CDR3 has 11 residues. V dropped 4 bases and J dropped 1 base, with 1 base sitting between them. CDR1 is SGHVS and CDR2 is FNYEAQ in the germline V gene. The CDR3 coding sequence is TGTGCCAGCAGCTCCCAAGAGACCCAGTACTTC. Residues: CASSSQETQYF.

V and J are TRBV29-1 and TRBJ1-2, with 7 bases lining up with TRBD1. The CDR3 sequence is 13 residues long. Germline V gene sequence: CDR1 SQVTM, CDR2 ANQGSEA. Losses at the gene ends were 6 bases for V and 3 bases for J; bases not matched to a gene: 7. Here the CDR3 DNA reads TGCAGCGTAAAACAGGGGCAGGACTATGGCTACACCTTC. It yields the protein CSVKQGQDYGYTF.